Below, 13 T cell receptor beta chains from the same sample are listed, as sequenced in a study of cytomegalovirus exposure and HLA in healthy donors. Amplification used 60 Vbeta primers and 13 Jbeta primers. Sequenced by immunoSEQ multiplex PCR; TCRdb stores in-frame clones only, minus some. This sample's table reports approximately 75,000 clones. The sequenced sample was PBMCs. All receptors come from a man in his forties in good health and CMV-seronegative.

The DNA for the CDR3 is TGTGCCAGTAGTATAGGGAGGGAAGATACGCAGTATTTT. Translating gives CASSIGREDTQYF. V is TRBV19 and J is TRBJ2-3; D is perhaps TRBD2 (6 bases). CDR1 is LNHDA, CDR2 SQIVND, per germline (reference sequence). The CDR3 has 13 amino acids. Trimming pared 1 base from V and 5 bases from J, leaving 7 bases between.

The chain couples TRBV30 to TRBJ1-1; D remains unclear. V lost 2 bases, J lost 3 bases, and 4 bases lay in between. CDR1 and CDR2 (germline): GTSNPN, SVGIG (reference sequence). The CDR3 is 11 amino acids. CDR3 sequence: CAWSSDTEAFF. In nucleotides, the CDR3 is TGTGCCTGGAGTTCGGACACTGAAGCTTTCTTT.

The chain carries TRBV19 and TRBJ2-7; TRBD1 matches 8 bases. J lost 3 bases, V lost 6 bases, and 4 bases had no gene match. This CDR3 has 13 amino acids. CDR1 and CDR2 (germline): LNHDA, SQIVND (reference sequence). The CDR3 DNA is TGTGCCAGTAGGGGAACAGGGGGCTACGAGCAGTACTTC. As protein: CASRGTGGYEQYF.

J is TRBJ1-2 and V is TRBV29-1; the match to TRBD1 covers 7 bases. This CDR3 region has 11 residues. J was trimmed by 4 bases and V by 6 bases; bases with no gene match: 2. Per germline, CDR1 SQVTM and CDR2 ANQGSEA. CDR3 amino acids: CSVGQRYGYTF. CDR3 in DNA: TGCAGCGTGGGACAGCGCTATGGCTACACCTTC.

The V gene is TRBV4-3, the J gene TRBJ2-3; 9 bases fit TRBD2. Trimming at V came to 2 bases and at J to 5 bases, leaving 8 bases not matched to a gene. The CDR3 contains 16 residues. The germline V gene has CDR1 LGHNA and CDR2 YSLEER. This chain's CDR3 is CASSQSWLAGRDTQYF. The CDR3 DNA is TGCGCCAGCAGCCAAAGCTGGCTAGCGGGGAGAGATACGCAGTATTTT.

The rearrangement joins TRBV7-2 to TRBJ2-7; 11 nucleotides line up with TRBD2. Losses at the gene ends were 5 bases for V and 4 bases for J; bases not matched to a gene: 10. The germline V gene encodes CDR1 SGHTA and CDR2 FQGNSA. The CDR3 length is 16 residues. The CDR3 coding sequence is TGTGCCAGCAGCCCGGGACTAGCGGACCTCTTTTACGAGCAGTACTTC. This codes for CASSPGLADLFYEQYF.

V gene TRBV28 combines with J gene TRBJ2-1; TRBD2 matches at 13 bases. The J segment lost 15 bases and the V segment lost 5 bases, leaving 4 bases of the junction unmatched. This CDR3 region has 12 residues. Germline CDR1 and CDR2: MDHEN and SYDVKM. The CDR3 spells CASSEGLAGPFF. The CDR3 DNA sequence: TGTGCCAGCAGTGAGGGACTAGCGGGACCGTTCTTC.

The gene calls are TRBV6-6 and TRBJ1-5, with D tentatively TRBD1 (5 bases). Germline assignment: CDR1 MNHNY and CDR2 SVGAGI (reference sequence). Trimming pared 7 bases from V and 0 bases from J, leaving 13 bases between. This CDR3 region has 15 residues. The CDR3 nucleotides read TGTGCCAGCACGACACAGGAGTATAGCAATCAGCCCCAGCATTTT. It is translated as CASTTQEYSNQPQHF.

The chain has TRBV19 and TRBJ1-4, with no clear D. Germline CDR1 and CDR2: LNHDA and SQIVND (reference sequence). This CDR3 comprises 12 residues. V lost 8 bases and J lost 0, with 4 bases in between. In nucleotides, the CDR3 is TGTGCCAGTTCTGCAACTAATGAAAAACTGTTTTTT. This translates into CASSATNEKLFF.

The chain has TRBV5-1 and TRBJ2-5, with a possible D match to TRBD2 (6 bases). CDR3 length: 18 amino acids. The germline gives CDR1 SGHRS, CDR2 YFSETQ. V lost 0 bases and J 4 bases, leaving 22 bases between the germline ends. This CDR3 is CASSLGVGGALMGETQYF. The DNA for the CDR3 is TGCGCCAGCAGCTTGGGCGTAGGCGGGGCCCTTATGGGAGAGACCCAGTACTTC.

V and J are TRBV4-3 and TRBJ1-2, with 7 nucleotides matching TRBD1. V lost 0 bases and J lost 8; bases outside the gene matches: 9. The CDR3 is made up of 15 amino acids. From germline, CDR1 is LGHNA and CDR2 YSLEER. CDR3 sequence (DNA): TGCGCCAGCAGCCAAGACTGGGGACAGTCGGAGGGCTACACCTTC. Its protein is CASSQDWGQSEGYTF.

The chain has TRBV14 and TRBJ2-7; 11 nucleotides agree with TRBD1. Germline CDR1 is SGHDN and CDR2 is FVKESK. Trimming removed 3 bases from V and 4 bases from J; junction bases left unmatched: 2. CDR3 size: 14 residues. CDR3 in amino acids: CASSQGQGGYEQYF. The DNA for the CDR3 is TGTGCCAGCAGCCAGGGACAGGGGGGTTACGAGCAGTACTTC.

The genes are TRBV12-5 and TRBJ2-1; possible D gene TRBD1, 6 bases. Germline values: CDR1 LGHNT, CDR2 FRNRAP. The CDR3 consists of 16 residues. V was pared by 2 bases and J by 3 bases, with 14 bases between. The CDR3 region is CASGLTTGHNYNEQFF. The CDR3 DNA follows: TGTGCTAGTGGTTTGACTACGGGACATAACTACAATGAGCAGTTCTTC.